This T cell receptor beta chain came from a study of PD-1 blockade in classical Hodgkin lymphoma. General study points: As was reported, newly diagnosed patients showed lower baseline TCR diversity than healthy donors did. By C4D1, CD4+ diversity increased significantly, especially in complete responders. The causes of the repertoire differences, possibly disease activity or prior therapy, remain undefined.

Relapse was seen in all patients after autologous stem cell transplantation, and brentuximab vedotin exposure was variable. Best responses were complete response, partial response or progressive disease. Produced via immunoSEQ multiplex PCR; TCRdb's table is partial and in-frame only. Altogether around 28,000 clones are present, 65% to 75% being singletons, with the ten largest covering roughly 24%. Worth noting for this clone: The antigen remains undetermined.

The germline gives CDR1 MDHEN, CDR2 SYDVKM. With V trimmed by 7 bases and J by 7 bases, 6 bases remained unmatched. This CDR3 is 13 amino acids long. The source material was peripheral blood mononuclear cells (PBMCs), sampled before the second cycle of nivolumab. The TCR comes from a human donor with classical Hodgkin lymphoma. This rearrangement joins TRBV28 to TRBJ2-7; 11 nucleotides line up with TRBD2. In nucleotides, the CDR3 is TGTGCCAGCACTGGACTAGCGGGCCTGGAGCAGTACTTC. Residues: CASTGLAGLEQYF.